Listed here are 29 T cell receptor beta chains from one sample, sequenced in a study of post-analysis software for immune sequencing data (dated by TCRdb to between 2015 and 2017). No antigen has been identified for these receptors. The protocol used for the library was PCR. The sample was run on an Illumina HiSeq 2500. To reduce PCR and sequencing biases, unique molecular identifiers were built into the TCR beta cDNA libraries. TCRdb trimmed public reads at Q25 via fastp, called clones via MiXCR and kept in-frame beta chains. Rows with one shared CDR3 protein collapse into an entry with the most common genes and DNA. Here the sample has some 890,000 distinct CDR3 sequences; roughly 58% occur a single time. The top ten clonotypes cover approximately 4.4% of the sample. The paper's findings and limits, for the study overall: Significantly higher frequencies in patients than in controls were found for roughly 5 TRBV segments, including TRBV5-6, TRBV5-1 and TRBV20-1.

Sequenced material: blood. These receptor sequences come from a girl aged 5 to 17 with multiple sclerosis.

The rearrangement joins TRBV7-8 to TRBJ1-1; tentative D call: TRBD1 (6 bases). The V gene's germline CDR1 is SGHVS and CDR2 FQNEAQ. There are 14 residues in the CDR3. Trimming removed 2 bases at V and 3 bases at J, with 10 bases between. Here the CDR3 DNA reads TGTGCCAGCAGCTTACCAGGGGCTCACACTGAAGCTTTCTTT. Its translation: CASSLPGAHTEAFF.

This clonotype has more than one count but fewer than ten. V gene TRBV7-3 combines with J gene TRBJ2-1, with 8 nucleotides matching TRBD1. Germline-derived CDR1 and CDR2 are SGHTA and FQGTGA. V was clipped by 1 base and J by 8 bases; unmatched bases: 10. The CDR3 totals 16 residues. CDR3 loop: CASSLSGAGGHHEQFF. The CDR3 region has the DNA TGTGCCAGCAGCTTAAGCGGGGCAGGGGGCCACCATGAGCAGTTCTTC.

The chain carries TRBV2 and TRBJ2-5; 9 bases map to TRBD2. The J segment lost 5 bases and the V segment lost 5 bases, leaving 9 bases of the junction unmatched. CDR1 is SNHLY and CDR2 is FYNNEI in the germline V gene. This CDR3 is built from 15 residues. DNA for the CDR3: TGTGCCAGCAGTAATAAGCGGGGGGACCGGGAGACCCAGTACTTC. Translation gives CASSNKRGDRETQYF.

This clonotype was recorded once. The chain combines TRBV5-1 with TRBJ2-5; 8 bases are a match to TRBD1. Near its end, the DNA agrees better with TRBJ2-7, so the J call may be wrong. The V gene's germline CDR1 is SGHRS and CDR2 YFSETQ. The CDR3 is 16 residues long. CDR3 bases: TGCGCCAGCAGCTTGGACATTAGACAGGGGAACCACGAGCAGTACTTC. This sequence encodes CASSLDIRQGNHEQYF.

The rearrangement uses TRBV20-1 and TRBJ2-1; no reliable D call. Deletions cut 4 bases from V and 2 bases from J, with 3 bases between. CDR1 is DFQATT and CDR2 is SNEGSKA in the germline V gene (reference sequence). This CDR3 has 11 residues. CDR3 DNA: TGCAGTGCTACCCCCTACAATGAGCAGTTCTTC. Translation: CSATPYNEQFF.

This clonotype has a handful of counts. The chain carries TRBV29-1 and TRBJ2-5; a weak D match, TRBD2 (6 bases). The CDR3 spans 13 residues. The V end lost 3 bases, the J end lost 4 bases, and 12 bases lay between the germline ends. Germline loops: CDR1 SQVTM, CDR2 ANQGSEA. In DNA form, the CDR3 reads TGCAGCGTTGATAGGGGAGGTGGAGAGACCCAGTACTTC. Translated, it gives CSVDRGGGETQYF.

The table lists this clonotype with a few counts. The V and J genes are TRBV20-1 and TRBJ2-3; 10 nucleotides agree with TRBD1. CDR1 is DFQATT, CDR2 SNEGSKA, per germline (reference sequence). The trim removed 6 bases at V and 11 bases at J, leaving 23 bases unmatched. The CDR3 consists of 17 residues. CDR3 sequence reads: CSAPGTGDPSLRSKQYF. DNA for the CDR3: TGCAGTGCGCCCGGGACAGGGGACCCCAGTTTAAGAAGCAAGCAGTATTTT.

The rearrangement links TRBV10-3 to TRBJ2-4; D possibly uses TRBD1 or TRBD2 (5 bases each). TRBJ2-7 matches the DNA end more closely, so the J call is doubtful. CDR1 and CDR2 from the germline V gene are ENHRY and SYGVKD. The CDR3 has 17 amino acids. The DNA of the CDR3 is TGTGCCATCAGTGAGTATACTGAAGGGACCGAAAACTACGAGCAGTACTTC. Its protein product is CAISEYTEGTENYEQYF.

The chain links TRBV20-1 to TRBJ2-7, with D possibly TRBD1 on 6 matching bases. V was trimmed by 6 bases and J by 4 bases, leaving 13 bases between them. The CDR3 extends over 12 amino acids. Germline assignment: CDR1 DFQATT and CDR2 SNEGSKA (reference sequence). CDR3 DNA sequence: TGCAGTGCCCCCCGCCAGGGGTACGAGCAGTACTTC. It yields the protein CSAPRQGYEQYF.

This chain links TRBV29-1 with TRBJ1-2; perhaps TRBD1 as D (5 bases). There are 13 residues in the CDR3. V lost 5 bases and J 3 bases, leaving 13 bases between the germline ends. The germline V gene has CDR1 SQVTM and CDR2 ANQGSEA. The CDR3 loop is CSVRAGADYGYTF. The CDR3 coding sequence is TGCAGCGTTCGGGCTGGGGCTGACTATGGCTACACCTTC.

This clonotype has only a few counts. The V and J genes are TRBV6-5 and TRBJ2-3; 8 nucleotides match TRBD2. Trimming cost V 6 bases and J 2 bases; bases outside gene matches: 4. CDR1 and CDR2 (germline): MNHEY, SVGAGI. The CDR3 runs 14 residues. DNA of the CDR3: TGTGCCAGCAGGCGGGAGGCTTTCACAGATACGCAGTATTTT. It is translated as CASRREAFTDTQYF.

This clonotype showed up just a few times. This chain uses TRBV7-8 with TRBJ2-1; 10 positions match TRBD2. The V gene's germline CDR1 is SGHVS and CDR2 FQNEAQ. J gave up 8 bases and V 0 bases, and 10 bases lay outside the gene matches. The CDR3 loop spans 17 amino acids. In nucleotides, the CDR3 is TGTGCCAGCAGCTTAGCCCTAGCGGGAGCTGGTATCGATGAGCAGTTCTTC. Protein: CASSLALAGAGIDEQFF.

This clonotype appeared once. J is TRBJ2-7 and V is TRBV15; TRBD1 matches 12 bases. Germline values: CDR1 LNHNV, CDR2 YYDKDF (reference sequence). With V trimmed by 3 bases and J by 3 bases, 9 bases remained unmatched. This CDR3 has 17 amino acids. CDR3 protein: CATSRVSGTGGVYEQYF. As DNA, the CDR3 is TGTGCCACCAGCAGGGTATCTGGGACAGGGGGCGTCTACGAGCAGTACTTC.

J is TRBJ2-7 and V is TRBV20-1, with 8 nucleotides matching TRBD2. Germline V gene data show CDR1 as DFQATT and CDR2 as SNEGSKA (reference sequence). This CDR3 comprises 13 residues. V shed 3 bases and J 7 bases; nucleotides not matched to a gene: 8. CDR3: CSASGGADNEQYF. The CDR3 DNA is TGCAGTGCTAGCGGGGGGGCGGACAATGAGCAGTACTTC.

J is TRBJ2-4 and V is TRBV7-8; no definite D call. The J call may be incorrect, as the DNA end agrees better with TRBJ2-7. The CDR3 contains 15 residues. Germline CDR1 and CDR2: SGHVS and FQNEAQ. The CDR3 reads CASSLGVAEIYEQYF. The CDR3 coding sequence is TGTGCCAGCAGCTTAGGGGTGGCGGAGATCTACGAGCAGTACTTC.

This chain uses TRBV29-1 with TRBJ2-3; D is uncertain. The CDR3 spans 17 residues. Germline CDR1 SQVTM, CDR2 ANQGSEA. Trimming took 4 bases from V and 2 from J, leaving 22 bases between them. CDR3 residues: CSVVWRIGATVTDTQYF. CDR3 DNA: TGCAGCGTTGTTTGGCGGATAGGTGCTACCGTCACAGATACGCAGTATTTT.

This clonotype was counted between two and nine times. The J gene is TRBJ2-1, the V gene TRBV12-3 or TRBV12-4; TRBD2 matches 7 bases. This CDR3 spans 17 amino acids. Unmatched junction bases numbered 16, after V lost 0 bases and J lost 11 bases. CDR3 amino acids: CASSLANMARGEGKQFF. The CDR3 DNA reads TGTGCCAGCAGTTTAGCGAATATGGCCCGGGGGGAAGGTAAGCAGTTCTTC.

The genes are TRBV20-1 and TRBJ2-7; D gene unclear. CDR1 is DFQATT and CDR2 is SNEGSKA in the germline V gene (reference sequence). The CDR3 is made up of 15 amino acids. V lost 1 base, J lost 2 bases, and 15 bases lay in between. This CDR3 is CSARGDTKAPYEQYF. The CDR3 nucleotides are TGCAGTGCTAGAGGTGACACCAAAGCCCCCTACGAGCAGTACTTC.

Notes on this clonotype: At one end the junction does not follow the germline gene, possibly because of a read error. V and J are TRBV5-5 and TRBJ2-1; 13 nucleotides line up with TRBD2. In germline, CDR1 is SGHKS, CDR2 YYEKEE (reference sequence). The CDR3 runs 13 residues. Here the CDR3 reads CASSTGLAGERFF. CDR3 sequence (DNA): TGTGCCAGCAGCACCGGACTAGCGGGGGAGCGGTTCTTC.

This clonotype was observed a single time. The gene calls are TRBV7-9 and TRBJ2-7; D possibly uses TRBD1 or TRBD2 (5 bases each). The CDR3 is made up of 15 amino acids. V was trimmed by 5 bases and J by 5 bases, leaving 19 bases between them. CDR1 and CDR2 from the germline V gene are SEHNR and FQNEAQ (reference sequence). The CDR3 sequence: CASSATGTGSNEQYF. CDR3 nucleotide sequence: TGTGCCAGCAGCGCGACCGGGACCGGATCTAACGAGCAGTACTTC.

This clonotype came up a few times. The CDR3 bases are TGCGCCAGCAGCTTCGTCCAAGGTGCGGCCAACGTCCTGACTTTC. Its translation: CASSFVQGAANVLTF. The V and J genes are TRBV5-1 and TRBJ2-6; D gene uncertain. V lost 2 bases and J lost 6, with 12 bases in between. This CDR3 is built from 15 residues. Germline CDR1 is SGHRS and CDR2 is YFSETQ.

V gene TRBV5-6 combines with J gene TRBJ2-1, with 7 positions matching TRBD1. The CDR3 spans 17 residues. CDR1 is SGHDT and CDR2 is YYEEEE in the germline V gene. Unmatched junction bases numbered 10, after V lost 4 bases and J lost 0 bases. CDR3 protein: CASSTSGQDLSYNEQFF. CDR3 DNA: TGTGCCAGCAGCACCAGCGGACAGGACCTCTCCTACAATGAGCAGTTCTTC.

V gene TRBV5-1 combines with J gene TRBJ2-1; TRBD2 matches at 10 bases. Germline-derived CDR1 and CDR2 are SGHRS and YFSETQ. CDR3 length: 15 amino acids. Trimming cost V 4 bases and J 2 bases; bases outside gene matches: 3. The CDR3 bases are TGCGCCAGCAGCCGGACTAGCGGAGCCTACAATGAGCAGTTCTTC. Its translation: CASSRTSGAYNEQFF.

This clonotype has just one count. The V call is TRBV21-1, the J call TRBJ1-5. TRBV21-1 constitutes a pseudogene. The length of the CDR3 is 13 residues. The CDR3 protein is CATSLHSNQPQHF. In DNA, the CDR3 is TGTGCCACCTCACTTCATAGCAATCAGCCCCAGCATTTT.

There are a few counts of this clonotype. The chain employs TRBV6-5 and TRBJ2-1; 12 nucleotides match TRBD1. The CDR3 consists of 14 residues. Germline V gives CDR1 MNHEY, CDR2 SVGAGI. Unmatched junction bases numbered 4, after V lost 5 bases and J lost 8 bases. Written as DNA, the CDR3 is TGTGCCAGCAGTGCCGGGACAGGGGGCGATGAGCAGTTCTTC. The encoded protein is CASSAGTGGDEQFF.

Here the CDR3 DNA reads TGTGCCAGCAGTGAAGGCGCAGGGCCAACCTACGAGCAGTACTTC. It is translated as CASSEGAGPTYEQYF. The chain is built from TRBV2 and TRBJ2-4, with TRBD1 as a possible D gene (5 bases). The J call may be faulty, since TRBJ2-7 better matches the DNA end. There are 15 residues in the CDR3. Germline assignment: CDR1 SNHLY and CDR2 FYNNEI.

The rearrangement joins TRBV6-1 to TRBJ2-3; 7 nucleotides match TRBD1. Losses at the gene ends were 10 bases for V and 10 bases for J; bases not matched to a gene: 8. The CDR3 consists of 11 residues. Germline lookup yields CDR1 MNHNS and CDR2 SASEGT. The CDR3 loop reads CATWQGGAQYF. As DNA, the CDR3 is TGTGCCACCTGGCAAGGGGGCGCGCAGTATTTT.

This chain joins TRBV15 and TRBJ2-3; the D gene is possibly TRBD2 (5 bases). Trimming stripped 4 bases from V and 0 bases from J, with 11 bases between. CDR3 length equals 15 residues. Looked up from germline, CDR1 is LNHNV and CDR2 is YYDKDF (reference sequence). CDR3 in amino acids: CATSITGSSTDTQYF. The CDR3 DNA follows: TGTGCCACCAGCATTACGGGGTCTAGCACAGATACGCAGTATTTT.

The V and J genes are TRBV20-1 and TRBJ2-7, with TRBD1 identical over 8 bases. CDR1 DFQATT and CDR2 SNEGSKA come from the germline V gene (reference sequence). The CDR3 totals 14 residues. V lost 3 bases, J lost 3 bases, and 7 bases stayed unmatched. The DNA of the CDR3 is TGCAGTGCTAGTGACAGGGGCGCGTTCTACGAGCAGTACTTC. It encodes CSASDRGAFYEQYF.